The 32 T cell receptor beta chains reported below all come from one sample, sequenced in a study of cytomegalovirus exposure and HLA in healthy donors. TCRdb's copy holds only in-frame clones and misses some; the assay was immunoSEQ multiplex PCR. The sample has 160,000 or so clones; around nine tenths are singletons. The specimen was PBMCs. These TCRs come from a man aged 18 to 29 in good health and CMV-seropositive.

This clone was counted once. The chain has TRBV7-8 and TRBJ2-7; D remains unclear. V dropped 1 base and J dropped 4 bases, with 5 bases sitting between them. Germline-derived CDR1 and CDR2 are SGHVS and FQNEAQ. The CDR3 spans 12 residues. The CDR3 sequence is CASSLVVYEQYF. The CDR3 DNA is TGTGCCAGCAGCTTAGTAGTGTACGAGCAGTACTTC.

The V gene is TRBV6-4, the J gene TRBJ2-1; 9 bases align to TRBD2. Trimming cost V 0 bases and J 9 bases; bases outside gene matches: 15. From germline, CDR1 is MRHNA and CDR2 SNTAGT. There are 18 residues in the CDR3. CDR3 protein: CASSDSSLGNSGGIEQFF. CDR3 in DNA: TGTGCCAGCAGTGACTCGAGTCTGGGTAATAGCGGGGGTATTGAGCAGTTCTTC.

The J gene is TRBJ2-1, the V gene TRBV27; D call uncertain. Trimming pared 3 bases from V and 0 bases from J, leaving 9 bases between. CDR1 is MNHEY, CDR2 SMNVEV, per germline (reference sequence). This CDR3 has 15 residues. This CDR3 is CASSLRGSSYNEQFF. In nucleotides, the CDR3 is TGTGCCAGCAGTTTGCGAGGTAGCTCCTACAATGAGCAGTTCTTC.

The J gene is TRBJ1-2, the V gene TRBV6-6; D may be TRBD1 (5 bases). CDR1 MNHNY and CDR2 SVGAGI come from the germline V gene (reference sequence). V lost 8 bases and J 6 bases, leaving 7 bases between the germline ends. This CDR3 contains 10 residues. CDR3 nucleotide sequence: TGTGCCAGCTGGGGGGATGGCTACACCTTC. Its translation: CASWGDGYTF.

The CDR3 loop reads CASSARETQYF. The CDR3 nucleotides are TGTGCCAGCAGCGCCCGGGAGACCCAGTACTTC. The rearrangement links TRBV5-6 to TRBJ2-5; D is ambiguous. Germline-derived CDR1 and CDR2 are SGHDT and YYEEEE. This CDR3 has 11 amino acids. V lost 4 bases and J 5 bases, leaving 6 bases between the germline ends. The whole variable domain, remainder taken from reference TRBV5-6 and TRBJ2-5, is DAGVTQSPTHLIKTRGQQVTLRCSPKSGHDTVSWYQQALGQGPQFIFQYYEEEERQRGNFPDRFSGHQFPNYSSELNVNALLLGDSALYLCASSARETQYFGPGTRLLVL.

The CDR3 DNA follows: TGTGCCAGCAGCCGGGACAGGGAAGAGACCCAGTACTTC. Encoded protein: CASSRDREETQYF. This rearrangement joins TRBV7-3 to TRBJ2-5; 9 nucleotides match TRBD1. From germline, CDR1 is SGHTA and CDR2 FQGTGA. V shed 5 bases, J shed 3 bases, and the junction held 1 base outside the gene matches. This CDR3 spans 13 amino acids.

The rearrangement joins TRBV5-5 to TRBJ2-7, with 12 bases that match TRBD2. This CDR3 comprises 18 residues. V dropped 4 bases and J dropped 5; count of bases not matched to a gene: 16. CDR1 is SGHKS, CDR2 YYEKEE, per germline (reference sequence). The CDR3: CASSLWASGRARGNEQYF. The DNA for the CDR3 is TGTGCCAGCAGCCTTTGGGCTAGCGGGAGGGCCCGAGGAAACGAGCAGTACTTC.

V and J are TRBV2 and TRBJ2-3, with D maybe TRBD1 (6 bases). Germline values: CDR1 SNHLY, CDR2 FYNNEI. The germline V and J ends were trimmed by 5 bases and 1 base, with 10 bases remaining between them. The CDR3 has 14 residues. CDR3 residues: CASSQQGGTDTQYF. CDR3 in DNA: TGTGCCAGCAGTCAACAGGGAGGCACAGATACGCAGTATTTT.

This rearrangement joins TRBV11-2 to TRBJ1-2; a weak D match, TRBD1 (5 bases). The CDR3 has 15 amino acids. Germline V gives CDR1 SGHAT, CDR2 FQNNGV. Trimming pared 0 bases from V and 3 bases from J, leaving 11 bases between. CDR3 nucleotides: TGTGCCAGCAGCTTAGAAGGGCAGGGTCACTATGGCTACACCTTC. It yields the protein CASSLEGQGHYGYTF.

The chain is built from TRBV10-3 and TRBJ1-2, with a tentative D call TRBD1 (6 bases). The CDR3 runs to 13 residues. Germline lookup yields CDR1 ENHRY and CDR2 SYGVKD. The V end was cut by 6 bases, the J end by 5 bases, with 13 bases between. CDR3 sequence (DNA): TGTGCCATCAGGTTGACAGGAGATTATGGCTACACCTTC. It codes for CAIRLTGDYGYTF.

The sample holds one count of this clone. This chain joins TRBV13 and TRBJ1-5; D unclear. The CDR3 consists of 14 residues. Trimming removed 3 bases at V and 7 bases at J, with 13 bases between. Looked up from germline, CDR1 is PRHDT and CDR2 is FYEKMQ (reference sequence). The CDR3 spells CASSFGGPGQPQHF. Here the CDR3 DNA reads TGTGCCAGCAGCTTCGGAGGCCCCGGGCAGCCCCAGCATTTT.

The chain joins TRBV10-3 to TRBJ2-7, with D perhaps matching TRBD2 (6 bases). The CDR3 covers 15 residues. Trimming took 2 bases from V and 3 from J, leaving 14 bases between them. In germline, CDR1 is ENHRY, CDR2 SYGVKD. In DNA, the CDR3 is TGTGCCATCAGTGAGGGTCTAGCGCAAGACTACGAGCAGTACTTC. Encoded protein: CAISEGLAQDYEQYF.

This clone was seen a single time. The chain is built from TRBV4-2 and TRBJ1-3; D possibly corresponds to TRBD1 (6 bases). Per germline, CDR1 LGHNA and CDR2 YNFKEQ. CDR3 size: 16 residues. V gave up 3 bases and J gave up 2 bases, with 14 bases separating them. This CDR3 is CASSQVQGTTGNTIYF. CDR3 nucleotides: TGTGCCAGCAGCCAGGTCCAGGGGACAACTGGAAACACCATATATTTT.

V is TRBV6-1 and J is TRBJ2-2; D gene ambiguous. The ends were cut back, 5 bases at V and 3 bases at J, with 7 bases in the middle. Germline assignment: CDR1 MNHNS and CDR2 SASEGT. The CDR3 is 13 amino acids. The CDR3: CASSPTDTGELFF. CDR3 coding DNA: TGTGCCAGCAGTCCAACAGACACCGGGGAGCTGTTTTTT.

V usage is TRBV10-3 and J usage is TRBJ1-5; TRBD1 agrees at 7 bases. With 8 bases clipped from V and 5 bases from J, the junction kept 6 bases outside the gene matches. The CDR3 sequence is 13 residues long. Germline assignment: CDR1 ENHRY and CDR2 SYGVKD. The CDR3 region has the DNA TGTGCCATCCGCCGGGACAGTGATCAGCCCCAGCATTTT. It encodes CAIRRDSDQPQHF.

This clone has only a few counts. The DNA of the CDR3 is TGTGCCGTCGGAGACGGATTAGTTGAAAAACTGTTTTTT. This translates into CAVGDGLVEKLFF. The chain links TRBV19 to TRBJ1-4; D not resolved. This CDR3 contains 13 residues. Looked up from germline, CDR1 is LNHDA and CDR2 is SQIVND (reference sequence). V lost 11 bases, J lost 7 bases, and 17 bases lay in between.

The rearrangement joins TRBV18 to TRBJ1-4; TRBD1 might be the D (5 bases). Germline assignment: CDR1 KGHSH and CDR2 LQKENI. CDR3 length: 15 residues. Deletions cut 6 bases from V and 4 bases from J, with 15 bases between. The CDR3 nucleotides are TGTGCCAGCTCGGAGGGGCAGAGTTTTAATGAAAAACTGTTTTTT. Its translation is CASSEGQSFNEKLFF.

The chain uses TRBV7-9 and TRBJ1-5, with D perhaps matching TRBD1 (5 bases). V lost 1 base to trimming and J lost 3 bases, with 7 bases between them. The CDR3 length is 14 residues. From germline, CDR1 is SEHNR and CDR2 FQNEAQ (reference sequence). This CDR3 reads CASSLGQFNQPQHF. The CDR3 DNA reads as TGTGCCAGCAGCTTAGGACAGTTCAATCAGCCCCAGCATTTT.

There are a few counts of this clone. The V gene is TRBV30, the J gene TRBJ2-3; D uncertain. Germline values: CDR1 GTSNPN, CDR2 SVGIG (reference sequence). V was trimmed by 4 bases and J by 5 bases, leaving 13 bases between them. This CDR3 has 13 amino acids. The CDR3 loop is CAWNLNARDTQYF. The CDR3 DNA sequence: TGTGCCTGGAACCTCAACGCCAGAGATACGCAGTATTTT.

Details on this clone: At the DNA level, this CDR3 is encoded by other sequences in the same sample as well. The J gene is TRBJ2-5, the V gene TRBV29-1; 12 bases are a match to TRBD2. With V trimmed by 4 bases and J by 5 bases, 2 bases remained unmatched. The CDR3 runs 13 residues. The germline CDR1 and CDR2 sequences are SQVTM and ANQGSEA. CDR3 in amino acids: CSVVTSGGETQYF. CDR3 coding DNA: TGCAGCGTTGTAACTAGCGGGGGGGAGACCCAGTACTTC.

The chain employs TRBV7-2 and TRBJ1-4, with 9 nucleotides matching TRBD1. The germline gives CDR1 SGHTA, CDR2 FQGNSA. CDR3 size: 15 residues. V lost 7 bases to trimming and J lost 8 bases; unmatched junction nucleotides: 11. The CDR3 nucleotides are TGTGCCAGCACCCATCCGACAGGGGGGAGGGAAAAACTGTTTTTT. It is translated as CASTHPTGGREKLFF.

J is TRBJ2-1 and V is TRBV5-1, with a possible D match to TRBD2 (6 bases). The V gene lost 2 bases and the J gene lost 7 bases, with 16 bases spanning the gap. CDR1 and CDR2 from the germline V gene are SGHRS and YFSETQ. CDR3 length equals 15 residues. CDR3 region: CASSFVGGQENEQFF. The CDR3 DNA reads as TGCGCCAGCAGCTTCGTGGGAGGACAAGAAAATGAGCAGTTCTTC.

This clone was detected a few times. The chain links TRBV30 to TRBJ1-1; D not certain. V shed 3 bases and J shed 1 base, with 9 bases lying between them. This CDR3 is 13 amino acids long. Germline CDR1 is GTSNPN and CDR2 is SVGIG (reference sequence). The CDR3 loop reads CAWSWGENTEAFF. As DNA, the CDR3 is TGTGCCTGGAGCTGGGGAGAGAACACTGAAGCTTTCTTT.

The gene calls are TRBV7-6 and TRBJ1-1, with D perhaps matching TRBD1 (5 bases). The CDR3 consists of 13 residues. The V gene lost 5 bases and the J gene lost 1 base, with 8 bases spanning the gap. The germline gives CDR1 SGHVS, CDR2 FNYEAQ. Here the CDR3 reads CASSQTGNTEAFF. The CDR3 bases are TGTGCCAGCAGCCAAACAGGGAACACTGAAGCTTTCTTT.

This clone was found once. The genes are TRBV7-2 and TRBJ2-3; TRBD2 matches at 7 bases. The germline V gene has CDR1 SGHTA and CDR2 FQGNSA. The junction had 4 bases not matched to a gene; V was cut back by 1 base and J by 3 bases. The CDR3 is 15 residues long. The CDR3 loop is CASSLGPGGTDTQYF. The CDR3 DNA follows: TGTGCCAGCAGCTTAGGGCCCGGGGGGACAGATACGCAGTATTTT.

This sequence joins TRBV14 and TRBJ2-1; 7 bases line up with TRBD2. The CDR3 spans 12 residues. Germline values: CDR1 SGHDN, CDR2 FVKESK. Trimming cost V 6 bases and J 9 bases; bases outside gene matches: 5. This CDR3 reads CASSAGVAEQFF. The CDR3, as DNA: TGTGCCAGCAGTGCGGGAGTGGCTGAGCAGTTCTTC.

The chain has TRBV29-1 and TRBJ2-3; D call uncertain. Germline CDR1 and CDR2: SQVTM and ANQGSEA. The CDR3 spans 15 residues. V shed 1 base and J shed 2 bases, with 13 bases lying between them. As DNA, the CDR3 is TGCAGCGTTGAAGGGAGTCGAGTATTCACAGATACGCAGTATTTT. The encoded protein is CSVEGSRVFTDTQYF.

The table lists this clone with a count of one. This sequence joins TRBV7-3 and TRBJ2-1; 11 nucleotides agree with TRBD1. Germline trimming cut 5 bases from V and 3 bases from J; bases unmatched to any gene: 6. The CDR3 runs 16 residues. Germline V gene lookup returns CDR1 SGHTA and CDR2 FQGTGA. The CDR3 sequence is CASSDQDRGLYNEQFF. The CDR3 bases are TGTGCCAGCAGCGATCAGGACAGGGGGCTCTACAATGAGCAGTTCTTC.

The chain combines TRBV9 with TRBJ2-3; possibly TRBD1 for D (6 bases). CDR1 SGDLS and CDR2 YYNGEE come from the germline V gene. V lost 7 bases and J 3 bases, leaving 12 bases between the germline ends. The CDR3 is made up of 13 amino acids. The CDR3 DNA follows: TGTGCCAGCTCATTAGACAGGACAGATACGCAGTATTTT. Translated, it gives CASSLDRTDTQYF.

V usage is TRBV6-1 and J usage is TRBJ2-1; 8 bases map to TRBD2. Germline V CDR1 and CDR2: MNHNS, SASEGT. With 2 bases clipped from V and 10 bases from J, the junction kept 10 bases outside the gene matches. The CDR3 is 15 amino acids. Here the CDR3 reads CASSERLAGVLEQFF. For the CDR3, the DNA is TGTGCCAGCAGTGAACGCCTAGCGGGTGTCCTCGAGCAGTTCTTC.

The V gene is TRBV19, the J gene TRBJ1-2, with D perhaps matching TRBD1 (6 bases). Germline V lookup: CDR1 LNHDA, CDR2 SQIVND (reference sequence). This CDR3 is 11 amino acids long. V was pared by 8 bases and J by 4 bases, with 8 bases between. The CDR3 nucleotides read TGTGCCAGTCAGGGGAGCTATGGCTACACCTTC. Translating gives CASQGSYGYTF.

The chain employs TRBV27 and TRBJ2-4; weak D call: TRBD2 (6 bases). CDR1 and CDR2 from the germline V gene are MNHEY and SMNVEV (reference sequence). The germline V and J ends were trimmed by 10 bases and 4 bases, with 11 bases remaining between them. The CDR3 has 12 residues. For the CDR3, the DNA is TGTGCCACCAGACTAGTGAAAAACATTCAGTACTTC. It translates to CATRLVKNIQYF.